This TCR beta chain is from a study of breast tumors, draining lymph nodes, adjacent tissues. TCRdb reprocessed the multiplex PCR reads with MiXCR, giving one entry per CDR3 protein. In the table there are about 130,000 distinct CDR3 sequences, around 20% of which are singletons. The study, taken as a whole, reports: The lymph node origin of tumor T cells was framed as consistent with a hypothesis, not demonstrated. Compared with basal-like, luminal-like tumors shared significantly more repertoire with nontumor tissue.

Axillary draining lymph nodes of breast cancer patients supplied the node samples. With respect to this clonotype: What it binds is unknown.

The CDR3 is 15 amino acids. Germline V gene data show CDR1 as MDHEN and CDR2 as SYDVKM. V was clipped by 2 bases and J by 6 bases, with 16 bases between them. The receptor was isolated from a female donor with breast cancer. Some clones in this sample may be carry-over from other donors' samples. This sequence joins TRBV28 and TRBJ1-2; the D gene is possibly TRBD1 (5 bases). Source material: axillary lymph node tissue. This CDR3 is CASSLRRAGLDGYTF. The CDR3, as DNA: TGTGCCAGCAGTTTAAGAAGGGCAGGGTTAGATGGCTACACCTTC.